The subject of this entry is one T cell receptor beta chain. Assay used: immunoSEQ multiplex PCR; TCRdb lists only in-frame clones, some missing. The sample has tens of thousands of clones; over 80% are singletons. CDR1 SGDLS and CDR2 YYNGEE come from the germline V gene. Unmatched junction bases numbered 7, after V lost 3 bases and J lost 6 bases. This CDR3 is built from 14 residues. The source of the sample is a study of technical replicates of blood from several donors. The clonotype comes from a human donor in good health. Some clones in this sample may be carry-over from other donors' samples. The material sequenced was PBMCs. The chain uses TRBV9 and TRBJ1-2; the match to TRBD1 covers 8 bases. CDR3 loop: CASSANQGAHGYTF. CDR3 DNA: TGTGCCAGCAGCGCAAATCAGGGGGCCCATGGCTACACCTTC.